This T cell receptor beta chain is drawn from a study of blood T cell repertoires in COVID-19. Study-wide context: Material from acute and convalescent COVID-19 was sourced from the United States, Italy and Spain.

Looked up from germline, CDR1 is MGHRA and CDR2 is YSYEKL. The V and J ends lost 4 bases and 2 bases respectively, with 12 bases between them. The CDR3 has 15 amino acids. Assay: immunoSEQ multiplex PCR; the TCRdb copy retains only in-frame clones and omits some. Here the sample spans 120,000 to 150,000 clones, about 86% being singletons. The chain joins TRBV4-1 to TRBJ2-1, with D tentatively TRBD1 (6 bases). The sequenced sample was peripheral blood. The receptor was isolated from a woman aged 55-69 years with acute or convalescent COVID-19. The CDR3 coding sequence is TGCGCCAGCAGCCCTCAACAGGGAGCCTACAATGAGCAGTTCTTC. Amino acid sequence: CASSPQQGAYNEQFF.